This TCR beta chain comes out of a study of shared clonotypes between healthy human individuals. CDR3 length: 14 residues. The V gene's germline CDR1 is SGHDT and CDR2 YYEEEE. V was shortened by 4 bases and J by 2 bases, with 11 bases between the two germline ends. Original methodology: Quality scores were absent from the junction-only immunoSEQ sequences, so filtering differed. Sequenced by immunoSEQ multiplex PCR; TCRdb stores in-frame clones only, minus some. Clone size and the V and J calls come from that table; the DNA yielded D and trimming. The sample records around 1.4 million clones, less than 99% being singletons.

Sequenced input: naive CD4+ T cells sorted from blood. The subset here: CD45RA+ positively selected. This sequence was found in a man aged 30 to 45 in good health. V gene TRBV5-6 combines with J gene TRBJ2-3; D unresolved. The CDR3 bases are TGTGCCAGCAGCCCCTCCCCATTCACAGATACGCAGTATTTT. Protein product: CASSPSPFTDTQYF.